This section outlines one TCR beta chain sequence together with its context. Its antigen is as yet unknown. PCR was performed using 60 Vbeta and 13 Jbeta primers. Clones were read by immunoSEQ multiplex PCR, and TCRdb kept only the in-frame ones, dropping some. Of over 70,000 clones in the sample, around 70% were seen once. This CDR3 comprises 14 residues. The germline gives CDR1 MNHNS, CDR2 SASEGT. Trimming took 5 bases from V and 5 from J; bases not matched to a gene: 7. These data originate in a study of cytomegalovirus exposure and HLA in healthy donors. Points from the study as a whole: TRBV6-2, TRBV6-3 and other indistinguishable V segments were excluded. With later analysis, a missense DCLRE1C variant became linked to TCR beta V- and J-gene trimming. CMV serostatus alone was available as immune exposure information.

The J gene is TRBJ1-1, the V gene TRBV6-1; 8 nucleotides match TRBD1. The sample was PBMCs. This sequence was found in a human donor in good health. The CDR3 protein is CASSPRTGRTEAFF. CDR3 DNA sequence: TGTGCCAGCAGTCCACGGACAGGGCGGACTGAAGCTTTCTTT.